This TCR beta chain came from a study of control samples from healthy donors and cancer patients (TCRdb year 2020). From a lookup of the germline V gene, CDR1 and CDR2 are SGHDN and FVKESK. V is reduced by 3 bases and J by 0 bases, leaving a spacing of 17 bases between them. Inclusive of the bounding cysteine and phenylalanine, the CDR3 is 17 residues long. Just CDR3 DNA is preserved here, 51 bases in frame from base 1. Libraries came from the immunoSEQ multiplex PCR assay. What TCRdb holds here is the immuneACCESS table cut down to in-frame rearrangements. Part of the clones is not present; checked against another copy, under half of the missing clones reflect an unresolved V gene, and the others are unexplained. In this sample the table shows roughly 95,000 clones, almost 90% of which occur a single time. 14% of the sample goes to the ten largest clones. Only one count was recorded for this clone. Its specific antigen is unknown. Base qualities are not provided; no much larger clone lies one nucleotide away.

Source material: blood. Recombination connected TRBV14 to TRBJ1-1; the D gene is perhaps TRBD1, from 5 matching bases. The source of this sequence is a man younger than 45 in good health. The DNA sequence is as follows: TGTGCCAGCAGCCACTCACGCCAGGGTTGGATGAACACTGAAGCTTTCTTT. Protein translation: CASSHSRQGWMNTEAFF.